This T cell receptor beta chain was captured by sequencing in a study of human T cells and chemical hapten exposure. This clonotype was seen only a few times. Time point meaning: patch test 1, 2 weeks after DPC sensitization. The treatment here: therapeutic diphenylcyclopropenone sensitization with weekly scalp DPC. The V end was cut by 6 bases, the J end by 4 bases, with 18 bases between. Germline V gives CDR1 SGHRS, CDR2 YFSETQ. The CDR3 consists of 15 residues. TCRdb itself ran the RACE reads through MiXCR, one entry per CDR3 protein. The data show around 340,000 distinct CDR3 sequences, roughly 6.9% seen once.

This receptor was obtained from a woman between 18 and 30 years old with alopecia areata. Some clones in this sample may be carry-over from other donors' samples. Specimen: whole blood, collected in connection with sensitization to the hapten diphenylcyclopropenone (DPC). The chain uses TRBV5-1 and TRBJ2-3; D not certain. CDR3 in amino acids: CASKLGFYPPDTQYF. CDR3 DNA: TGCGCCAGCAAGCTTGGATTCTATCCCCCAGATACGCAGTATTTT.